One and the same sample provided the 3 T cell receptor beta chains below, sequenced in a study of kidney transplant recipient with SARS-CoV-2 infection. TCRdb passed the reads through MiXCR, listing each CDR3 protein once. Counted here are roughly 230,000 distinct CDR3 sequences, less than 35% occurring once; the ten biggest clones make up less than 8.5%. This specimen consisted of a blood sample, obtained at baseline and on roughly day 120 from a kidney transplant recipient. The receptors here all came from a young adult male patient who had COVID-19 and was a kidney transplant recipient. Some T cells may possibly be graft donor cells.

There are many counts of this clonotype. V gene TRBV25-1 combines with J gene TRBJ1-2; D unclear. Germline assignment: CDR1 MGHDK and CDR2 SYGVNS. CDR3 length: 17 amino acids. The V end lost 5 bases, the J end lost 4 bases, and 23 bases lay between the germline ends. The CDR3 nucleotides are TGTGCCAGCAGTAATCCACTAGAACTGGGAAAGACCTATGGCTACACCTTC. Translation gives CASSNPLELGKTYGYTF.

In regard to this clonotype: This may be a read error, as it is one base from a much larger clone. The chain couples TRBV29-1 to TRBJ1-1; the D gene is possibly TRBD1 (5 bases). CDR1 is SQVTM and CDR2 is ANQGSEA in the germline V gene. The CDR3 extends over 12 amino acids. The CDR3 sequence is CNVNAGDTEAFF. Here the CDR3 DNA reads TGCAACGTTAACGCGGGGGACACTGAAGCTTTCTTT.

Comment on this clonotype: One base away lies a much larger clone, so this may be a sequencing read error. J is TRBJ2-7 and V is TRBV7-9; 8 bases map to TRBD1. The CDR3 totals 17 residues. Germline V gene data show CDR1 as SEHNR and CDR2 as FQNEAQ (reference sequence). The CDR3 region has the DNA TGTGCCGGCAGCCCGTACACTTCCGGGACAGGAGCCTACGAGCAGTACTTC. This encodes CAGSPYTSGTGAYEQYF.